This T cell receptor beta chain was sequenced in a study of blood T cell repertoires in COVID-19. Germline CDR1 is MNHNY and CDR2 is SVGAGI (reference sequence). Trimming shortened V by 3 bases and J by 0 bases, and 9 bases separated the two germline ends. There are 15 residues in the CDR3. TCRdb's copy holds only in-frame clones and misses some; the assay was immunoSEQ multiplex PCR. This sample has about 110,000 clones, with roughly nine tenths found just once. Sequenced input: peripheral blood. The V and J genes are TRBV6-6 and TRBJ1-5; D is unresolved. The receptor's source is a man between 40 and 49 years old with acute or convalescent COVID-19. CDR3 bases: TGTGCCAGCAGTTATCGGGAGATTAGCAATCAGCCCCAGCATTTT. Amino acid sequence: CASSYREISNQPQHF.